A selection of T cell receptor beta chains follows, all from one sample in a study of T cell repertoires in cytomegalovirus infection. TCRdb re-derived calls from the reads in MiXCR, one entry per CDR3 protein. Of about 530,000 distinct CDR3 sequences in the sample, about 25% are singletons; the top ten hold under 15%. The sequenced material came from PBMCs. These TCRs come from a human donor in good health (CMV status not recorded). Some clones in this sample may be carry-over from other donors' samples. Both conserved end residues are part of each CDR3. D genes are given only for firm matches. Not all rows give a size; the values are once, few, many and, for expanded clones, a class.

>TRBV15|.|.|14|TRBJ2-5
CATSRDSQFETQYF
TGTGCCACCAGCAGAGATTCACAGTTTGAGACCCAGTACTTC
>TRBV29-1|.|TRBD2|12|TRBJ2-3
CSQEGEGGSQYF
TGCAGCCAAGAAGGGGAGGGCGGATCGCAGTATTTT
>TRBV7-2|.|.|13|TRBJ1-2
CASSLVADYGYTF
TGTGCCAGCAGCTTAGTCGCAGACTATGGCTACACCTTC
>TRBV20-1|.|.|15|TRBJ2-1
CSARVFGDARDEQFF
TGCAGTGCTAGAGTCTTTGGGGATGCGCGGGATGAGCAGTTCTTC
>TRBV7-2|.|.|14|TRBJ2-7
CASSPGQSSYERYF
TGTGCCAGCAGCCCTGGACAGAGCTCCTACGAGCGGTACTTC
>TRBV20-1|few|.|12|TRBJ2-5
CSARDHQETQYF
TGCAGTGCTAGAGACCACCAAGAGACCCAGTACTTC
>TRBV20-1|.|TRBD1|13|TRBJ1-1
CSAPIRGQGEAFF
TGCAGTGCTCCGATTAGGGGGCAGGGAGAAGCTTTCTTT
>TRBV7-8|many|.|13|TRBJ1-2
CASSHAGVDGYTF
TGTGCCAGCAGCCACGCGGGGGTGGATGGCTACACCTTC
>TRBV29-1|few|.|10|TRBJ2-3
CSAEEGTQYF
TGCAGCGCTGAGGAGGGAACGCAGTATTTT
>TRBV19|.|.|16|TRBJ2-6
CASRNGEKPGANVLTF
TGTGCCAGTCGCAATGGAGAAAAACCTGGGGCCAACGTCCTGACTTTC
>TRBV6-6|.|.|17|TRBJ2-2
CASSYYTRIYLAGELFF
TGTGCCAGCAGTTACTATACTCGAATCTACCTGGCCGGGGAGCTGTTTTTT
>TRBV11-2|.|.|14|TRBJ2-1
CASSPPPTSNEQFF
TGTGCCAGCAGTCCACCCCCAACTAGTAATGAGCAGTTCTTC